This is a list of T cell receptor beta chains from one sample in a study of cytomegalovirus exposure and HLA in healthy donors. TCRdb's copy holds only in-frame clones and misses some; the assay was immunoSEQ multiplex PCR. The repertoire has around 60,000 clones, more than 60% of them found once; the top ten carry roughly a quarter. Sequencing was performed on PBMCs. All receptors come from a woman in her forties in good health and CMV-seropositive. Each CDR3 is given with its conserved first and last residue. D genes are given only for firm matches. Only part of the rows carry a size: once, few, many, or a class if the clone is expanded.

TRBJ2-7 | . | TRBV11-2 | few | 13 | TGTGCCAGCAGTCCTACGACAGCATACGAGCAGTACTTC | CASSPTTAYEQYF
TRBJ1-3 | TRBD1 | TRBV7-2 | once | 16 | TGTGCCAGCAGCCCCCGGGGACAGGGAGCTGGAAACACCATATATTTT | CASSPRGQGAGNTIYF
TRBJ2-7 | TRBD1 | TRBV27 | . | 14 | TGTGCCAGCAGTCGCCGGGACAGAACCTACGAGCAGTACTTC | CASSRRDRTYEQYF
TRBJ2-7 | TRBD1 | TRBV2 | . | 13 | TGTGCCAGCAGGGACAGGGTTCCCTACGAGCAGTACTTC | CASRDRVPYEQYF
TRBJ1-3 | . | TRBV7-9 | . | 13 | TGTTCCAGCAGCTTACAAGAGGGAAACACCATATATTTT | CSSSLQEGNTIYF
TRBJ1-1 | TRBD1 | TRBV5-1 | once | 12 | TGCGCCAGCAGCCTAGGACAGGGTGAAGCTTTCTTT | CASSLGQGEAFF
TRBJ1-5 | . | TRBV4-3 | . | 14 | TGCGCCAGCAGCCAAGATCGGGGCAATCAGCCCCAGCATTTT | CASSQDRGNQPQHF
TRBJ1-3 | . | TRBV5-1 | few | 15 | TGCGCCAGCAGCTTTAACCAGGGATTAGGAAACACCATATATTTT | CASSFNQGLGNTIYF
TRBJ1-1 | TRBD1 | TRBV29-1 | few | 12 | TGCAGCGTGGCTGACAGGGGAACTGAAGCTTTCTTT | CSVADRGTEAFF
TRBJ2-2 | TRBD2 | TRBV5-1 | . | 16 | TGCGCCAGCAGCATTTTGACTAGCGGGGACACCGGGGAGCTGTTTTTT | CASSILTSGDTGELFF
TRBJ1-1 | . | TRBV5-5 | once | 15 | TGTGCCAGCAGCTTATACGACAGGAGCGCCACTGAAGCTTTCTTT | CASSLYDRSATEAFF